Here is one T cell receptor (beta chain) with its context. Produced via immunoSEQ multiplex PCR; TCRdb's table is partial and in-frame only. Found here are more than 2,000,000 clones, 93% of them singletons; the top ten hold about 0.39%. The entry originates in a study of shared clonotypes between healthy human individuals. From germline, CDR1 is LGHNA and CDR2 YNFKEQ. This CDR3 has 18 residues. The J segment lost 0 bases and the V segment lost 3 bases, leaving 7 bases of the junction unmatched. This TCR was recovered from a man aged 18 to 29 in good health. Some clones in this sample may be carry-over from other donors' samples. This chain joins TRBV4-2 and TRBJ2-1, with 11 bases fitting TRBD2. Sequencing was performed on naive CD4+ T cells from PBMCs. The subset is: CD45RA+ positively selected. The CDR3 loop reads CASSQLAGGSYSYNEQFF. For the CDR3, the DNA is TGTGCCAGCAGCCAGCTAGCGGGAGGAAGCTACTCCTACAATGAGCAGTTCTTC.